This is a list of T cell receptor beta chains from one sample in a study of blood T cell repertoires in COVID-19. TCRdb's copy holds only in-frame clones and misses some; the assay was immunoSEQ multiplex PCR. Of 150,000 to 200,000 clones listed, about 87% are singletons. Material: peripheral blood. These receptors originate from a man aged 35-49 years with active or convalescent COVID-19. CDR3s include the opening cysteine and the closing phenylalanine or tryptophan. The D gene is left open where the match is weak. Only part of the rows carry a size: once, few, many, or a class if the clone is expanded.

v_gene: TRBV18; j_gene: TRBJ1-6; abundance: -; d_gene: -; CDR3aa: CASSPQGNSPLHF; CDR3nt: TGTGCCAGCTCACCCCAGGGGAATTCACCCCTCCACTTT
v_gene: TRBV28; j_gene: TRBJ1-5; abundance: -; d_gene: -; CDR3aa: CASRQNNQPQHF; CDR3nt: TGTGCCAGTAGACAGAACAATCAGCCCCAGCATTTT
v_gene: TRBV6-6; j_gene: TRBJ1-1; abundance: -; d_gene: -; CDR3aa: CASSSMILLNTEAFF; CDR3nt: TGTGCCAGCAGTTCTATGATCCTTCTGAACACTGAAGCTTTCTTT
v_gene: TRBV5-4; j_gene: TRBJ1-1; abundance: once; d_gene: TRBD1; CDR3aa: CASSRQGGRDTEAFF; CDR3nt: TGTGCCAGCAGCCGACAGGGTGGTAGAGACACTGAAGCTTTCTTT
v_gene: TRBV9; j_gene: TRBJ2-4; abundance: -; d_gene: TRBD2; CDR3aa: CASSVGLAANIQYF; CDR3nt: TGTGCCAGCAGCGTAGGACTAGCGGCAAACATTCAGTACTTC
v_gene: TRBV5-6; j_gene: TRBJ2-2; abundance: -; d_gene: TRBD1; CDR3aa: CASSLGTGSGTGELFF; CDR3nt: TGTGCCAGCAGCCTCGGGACAGGTAGTGGGACCGGGGAGCTGTTTTTT
v_gene: TRBV7-2; j_gene: TRBJ2-1; abundance: -; d_gene: TRBD1; CDR3aa: CASSLAQGAEQFF; CDR3nt: TGTGCCAGCAGCTTAGCACAGGGGGCTGAGCAGTTCTTC
v_gene: TRBV7-3; j_gene: TRBJ2-7; abundance: -; d_gene: TRBD1; CDR3aa: CASSLTGGSAEQYF; CDR3nt: TGTGCCAGCAGCTTAACAGGGGGCAGCGCCGAGCAGTACTTC
v_gene: TRBV19; j_gene: TRBJ2-5; abundance: -; d_gene: TRBD1; CDR3aa: CASRTDRGSETQYF; CDR3nt: TGTGCCAGTAGGACCGACAGGGGATCGGAGACCCAGTACTTC
v_gene: TRBV5-1; j_gene: TRBJ2-5; abundance: -; d_gene: -; CDR3aa: CASSLQGIQGRRETQYF; CDR3nt: TGCGCCAGCAGCTTGCAGGGAATACAGGGAAGGCGGGAGACCCAGTACTTC
v_gene: TRBV5-1; j_gene: TRBJ1-5; abundance: -; d_gene: -; CDR3aa: CASSLMGGSNQPQHF; CDR3nt: TGCGCCAGCAGCTTGATGGGGGGTAGCAATCAGCCCCAGCATTTT
v_gene: TRBV24-1; j_gene: TRBJ2-7; abundance: -; d_gene: TRBD1; CDR3aa: CATSDWDSYEQYF; CDR3nt: TGTGCCACCAGTGACTGGGACAGCTACGAGCAGTACTTC